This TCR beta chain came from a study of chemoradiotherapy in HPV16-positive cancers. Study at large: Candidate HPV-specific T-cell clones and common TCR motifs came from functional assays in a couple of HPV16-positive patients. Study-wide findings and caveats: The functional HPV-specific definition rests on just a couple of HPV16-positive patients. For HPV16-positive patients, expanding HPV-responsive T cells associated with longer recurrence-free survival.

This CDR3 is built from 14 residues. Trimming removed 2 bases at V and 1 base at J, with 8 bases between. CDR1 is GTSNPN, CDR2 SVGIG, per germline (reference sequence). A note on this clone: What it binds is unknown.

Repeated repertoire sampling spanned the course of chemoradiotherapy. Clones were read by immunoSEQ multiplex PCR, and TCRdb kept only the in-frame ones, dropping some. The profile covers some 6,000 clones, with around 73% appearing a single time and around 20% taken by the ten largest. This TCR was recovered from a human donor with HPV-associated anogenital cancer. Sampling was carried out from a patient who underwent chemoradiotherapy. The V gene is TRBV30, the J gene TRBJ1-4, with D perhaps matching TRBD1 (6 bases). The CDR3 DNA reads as TGTGCCTGGAGTATACAGGGAACTAATGAAAAACTGTTTTTT. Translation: CAWSIQGTNEKLFF.